Given below is one TCR beta chain in context. Its antigen is unknown. The germline V gene encodes CDR1 SGHRS and CDR2 YFSETQ. The CDR3 length is 13 residues. The V and J ends lost 6 bases and 6 bases respectively, with 15 bases between them. A sample-barcoded 5' primer and a J-beta primer mix were used in a second PCR of roughly 6 to 11 cycles. MiXCR, run by TCRdb on the 5' RACE reads, gives a single entry per CDR3 protein. The sample has about 1.6 million distinct CDR3 sequences, roughly 32% seen once. This specimen comes from a study of blood T cells in healthy people across ages. Study as a whole: About one barcoded TCR beta cDNA was captured per two T cells. Points from the study as a whole: In these data, TCR beta diversity tracked strongly with naive T cell percentage.

The TCR comes from a woman in her twenties or thirties in good health. J is TRBJ1-2 and V is TRBV5-1, with D tentatively TRBD1 (6 bases). The sample was blood. CDR3 in DNA: TGCGCCAGCACCCCCGGGACATTCGATGGCTACACCTTC. It is translated as CASTPGTFDGYTF.